The clone carrying this TCR beta chain was counted a few times. Its antigen is not identified. MiXCR was run by TCRdb on the 5' RACE reads, yielding one entry per CDR3 protein. The sample includes about 340,000 distinct CDR3 sequences, 10% to 15% of them seen just once. The data originate from a study of T-cell memory formation after mild COVID-19. Broader study findings: Mostly located in CM and EM were contracting CD4+ clones, with contracting CD8+ clones located in EMRA. There was a balanced CD4/CD8 profile in clones contracting day 15 to 85, and later expanders leaned CD4+.

Trimming stripped 0 bases from V and 5 bases from J, with 11 bases between. Germline V CDR1 and CDR2: SGHRS, YFSETQ. The CDR3 is made up of 14 amino acids. Sequencing was performed on PBMCs or a T cell subset sorted from them (not recorded which). This receptor was taken from a man aged 18 to 29 who had mild COVID-19 (a few samples of this study predate the infection). Cell type and time point are not known. The chain carries TRBV5-1 and TRBJ2-5; possibly TRBD2 for D (7 bases). CDR3 coding DNA: TGCGCCAGCAGCTTGGAGGGGGGGCTGGAGACCCAGTACTTC. Translating it yields CASSLEGGLETQYF.